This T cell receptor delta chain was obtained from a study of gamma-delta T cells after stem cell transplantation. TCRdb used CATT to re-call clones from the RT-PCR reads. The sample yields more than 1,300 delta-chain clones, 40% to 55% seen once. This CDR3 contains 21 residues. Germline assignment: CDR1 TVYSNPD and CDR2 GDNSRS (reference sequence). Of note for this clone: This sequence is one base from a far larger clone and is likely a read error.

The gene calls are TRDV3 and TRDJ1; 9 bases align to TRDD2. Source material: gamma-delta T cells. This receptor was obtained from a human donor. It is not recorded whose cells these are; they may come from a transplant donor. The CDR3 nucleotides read TGTGCCTTTAGCTACCTTCCTACATCGTCTCTGGGGGTCCTTGTTACCGCTAAACTCATCTTT. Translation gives CAFSYLPTSSLGVLVTAKLIF.